The source of this T cell receptor (beta chain) is a study of blood T cell repertoires in COVID-19. For the study at large: In each case, the material was cDNA or gDNA derived from T cells, B-cell-depleted T cells, or PBMCs.

Profiled with immunoSEQ multiplex PCR; TCRdb holds only in-frame clones, not every one. The table shows some 16,000 clones, with 89% occurring only once. The germline gives CDR1 MGHRA, CDR2 YSYEKL. The CDR3 is made up of 16 amino acids. Trimming took off 4 bases at V and 8 bases at J, with 18 bases between the two ends. The sequence came from an elderly man with acute or convalescent COVID-19. The gene calls are TRBV4-1 and TRBJ1-6; D is unclear. The sample taken for sequencing was peripheral blood. CDR3 coding DNA: TGCGCCAGCAGCCGTGCACAGTTTTTTAGTGATTCACCCCTCCACTTT. It specifies CASSRAQFFSDSPLHF.